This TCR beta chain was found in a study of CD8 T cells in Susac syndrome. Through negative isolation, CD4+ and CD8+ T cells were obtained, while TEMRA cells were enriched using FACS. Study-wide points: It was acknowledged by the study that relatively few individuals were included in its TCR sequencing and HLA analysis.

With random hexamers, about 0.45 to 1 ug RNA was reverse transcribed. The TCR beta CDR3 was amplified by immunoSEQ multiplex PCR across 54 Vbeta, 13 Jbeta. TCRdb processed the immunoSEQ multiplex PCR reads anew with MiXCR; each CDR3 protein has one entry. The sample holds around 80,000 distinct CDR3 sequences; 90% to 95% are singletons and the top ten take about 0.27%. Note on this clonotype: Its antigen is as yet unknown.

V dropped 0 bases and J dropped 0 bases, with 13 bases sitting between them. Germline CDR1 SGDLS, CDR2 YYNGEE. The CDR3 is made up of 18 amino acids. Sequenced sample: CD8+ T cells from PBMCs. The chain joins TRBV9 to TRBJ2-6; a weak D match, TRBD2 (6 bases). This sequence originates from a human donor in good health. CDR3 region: CASSVGRGPISGANVLTF. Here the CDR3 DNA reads TGTGCCAGCAGCGTAGGGCGGGGACCTATCTCTGGGGCCAACGTCCTGACTTTC.